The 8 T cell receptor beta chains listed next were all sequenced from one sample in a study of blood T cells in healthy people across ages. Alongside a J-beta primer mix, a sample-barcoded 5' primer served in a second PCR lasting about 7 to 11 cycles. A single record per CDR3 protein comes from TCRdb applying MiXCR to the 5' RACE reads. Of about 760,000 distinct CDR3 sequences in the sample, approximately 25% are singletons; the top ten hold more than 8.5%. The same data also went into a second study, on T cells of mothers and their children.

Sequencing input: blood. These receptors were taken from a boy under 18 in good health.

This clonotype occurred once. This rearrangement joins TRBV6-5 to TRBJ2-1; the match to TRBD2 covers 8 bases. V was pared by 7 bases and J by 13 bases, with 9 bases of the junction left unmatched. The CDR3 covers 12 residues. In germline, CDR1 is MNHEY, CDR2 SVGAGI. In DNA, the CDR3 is TGTGCCAGCAAACCGGGACTAGGGGGTCAGTTCTTC. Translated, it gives CASKPGLGGQFF.

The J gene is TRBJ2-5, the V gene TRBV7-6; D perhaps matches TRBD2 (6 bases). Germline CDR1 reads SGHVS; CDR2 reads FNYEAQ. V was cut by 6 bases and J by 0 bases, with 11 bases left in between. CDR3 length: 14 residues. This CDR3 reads CASRRDSNQETQYF. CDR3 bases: TGTGCCAGCAGGAGGGACTCAAACCAAGAGACCCAGTACTTC. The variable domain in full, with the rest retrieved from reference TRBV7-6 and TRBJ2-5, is GAGVSQSPRYKVTKRGQDVALRCDPISGHVSLYWYRQALGQGPEFLTYFNYEAQQDKSGLPNDRFSAERPEGSISTLTIQRTEQRDSAMYRCASRRDSNQETQYFGPGTRLLVL.

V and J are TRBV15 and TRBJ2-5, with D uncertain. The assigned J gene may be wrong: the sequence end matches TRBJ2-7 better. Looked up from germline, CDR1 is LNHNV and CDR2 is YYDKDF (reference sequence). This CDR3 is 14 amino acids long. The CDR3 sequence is CATSRDLASYEQYF. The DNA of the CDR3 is TGTGCCACCAGCAGAGATCTGGCCAGCTACGAGCAGTACTTC.

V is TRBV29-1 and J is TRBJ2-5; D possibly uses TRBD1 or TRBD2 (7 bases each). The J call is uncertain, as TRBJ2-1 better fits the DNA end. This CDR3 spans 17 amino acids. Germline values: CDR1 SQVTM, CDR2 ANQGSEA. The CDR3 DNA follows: TGCAGCGTTAATGAGGGGGGGGGAGGGGGCAACCCCAATGAGCAGTTCTTC. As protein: CSVNEGGGGGNPNEQFF.

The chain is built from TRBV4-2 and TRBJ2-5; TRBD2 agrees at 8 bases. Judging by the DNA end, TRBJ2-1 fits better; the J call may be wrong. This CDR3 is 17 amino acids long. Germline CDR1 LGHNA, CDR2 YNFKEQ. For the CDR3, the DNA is TGTGCCAGCAGCCATCCCGCGTCGGGACTAGAGGGGGATGAGCAGTTCTTC. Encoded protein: CASSHPASGLEGDEQFF.

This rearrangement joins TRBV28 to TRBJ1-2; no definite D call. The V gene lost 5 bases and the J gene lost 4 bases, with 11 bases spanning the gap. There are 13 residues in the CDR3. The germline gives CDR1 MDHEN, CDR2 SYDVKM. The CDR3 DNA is TGTGCCAGCAGTCTGAGTTGGGCCTATGGCTACACCTTC. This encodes CASSLSWAYGYTF.

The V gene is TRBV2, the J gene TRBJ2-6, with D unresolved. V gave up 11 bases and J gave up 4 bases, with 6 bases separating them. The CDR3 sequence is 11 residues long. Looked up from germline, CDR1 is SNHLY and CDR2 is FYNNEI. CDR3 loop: CAGAGANVLTF. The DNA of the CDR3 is TGTGCCGGAGCAGGGGCCAACGTCCTGACTTTC.

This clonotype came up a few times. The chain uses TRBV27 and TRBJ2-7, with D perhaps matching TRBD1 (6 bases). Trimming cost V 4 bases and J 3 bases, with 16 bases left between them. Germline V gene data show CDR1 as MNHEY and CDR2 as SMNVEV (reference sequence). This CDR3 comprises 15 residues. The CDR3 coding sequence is TGTGCCAGCAGTTCAATCAGGGGAAGAAGCTACGAGCAGTACTTC. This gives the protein CASSSIRGRSYEQYF.